Following are 24 T cell receptor beta chains from one sample sequenced in a study of beta chain features in type 1 diabetes (dated by TCRdb to 2016 to 2018). Overall results and qualifications from the work: Type 1 diabetes patients showed a moderate but significant shortening of TCRB CDR3 length in all four CD4+ subsets.

No cognate antigen is known for these TCRs. Library method: the immunoSEQ multiplex PCR assay. All of the isolated RNA was reverse transcribed with the High Capacity cDNA Reverse Transcription Kit, so expressed TCRB transcripts were sequenced. The table comes from immuneACCESS by way of TCRdb, which keeps in-frame sequences with V and J called. Part of the clones is missing from these tables; in studies checked, under half for an unresolved V gene and the rest for unknown reasons. This sample is represented by about 340,000 clones; approximately 15% of them were singletons. The top ten clones comprise roughly 0.015% of the sample. Sequencing was done on a sample of naive CD4+ T cells from blood. In the paper's terms, the cell subset or site label means: true naive CD4+ T cells. All receptors derive from a woman in her late teens or twenties with type 1 diabetes.

The chain has TRBV30 and TRBJ1-1; D is possibly TRBD1 (6 bases). V was cut by 4 bases and J by 5 bases, with 17 bases left in between. The CDR3 has 14 residues. Germline V gene lookup returns CDR1 GTSNPN and CDR2 SVGIG (reference sequence). CDR3 sequence (DNA): TGTGCCTGGAAAGCCCCAGGGGCCCGGACTGAAGCTTTCTTT. This codes for CAWKAPGARTEAFF.

This clone has just a few counts. The chain joins TRBV5-1 to TRBJ1-2, with 9 bases matching TRBD1. J gave up 6 bases and V 0 bases, and 9 bases lay outside the gene matches. Germline values: CDR1 SGHRS, CDR2 YFSETQ. The CDR3 is made up of 16 amino acids. CDR3 nucleotides: TGCGCCAGCAGCTTGGACCCGGGACAGGGTTCGGATGGCTACACCTTC. Encoded protein: CASSLDPGQGSDGYTF.

The chain has TRBV28 and TRBJ1-1; 8 positions agree with TRBD1. CDR3 length: 15 residues. The junction had 9 bases not matched to a gene; V was cut back by 6 bases and J by 3 bases. Germline assignment: CDR1 MDHEN and CDR2 SYDVKM. The DNA of the CDR3 is TGTGCCAGCAGCCCCCCGGACAGGGTTGACACTGAAGCTTTCTTT. This codes for CASSPPDRVDTEAFF.

This clone was seen more than once but under ten times. The rearrangement links TRBV5-6 to TRBJ2-5; a possible D gene is TRBD2 (5 bases). Germline lookup yields CDR1 SGHDT and CDR2 YYEEEE. This CDR3 has 14 amino acids. V shed 2 bases and J shed 5 bases, with 13 bases lying between them. The CDR3 here is CASSFTGIRETQYF. The CDR3 region has the DNA TGTGCCAGCAGCTTTACCGGGATTAGGGAGACCCAGTACTTC.

This clone has more than one count but fewer than ten. The genes are TRBV2 and TRBJ2-1; unclear D gene. The length of the CDR3 is 12 residues. In germline, CDR1 is SNHLY, CDR2 FYNNEI. The V and J ends lost 0 bases and 8 bases respectively, with 5 bases between them. The CDR3 DNA is TGTGCCAGCAGTGAAGCTAGTTATGAGCAGTTCTTC. It translates to CASSEASYEQFF.

The gene calls are TRBV6-5 and TRBJ1-1; possible D gene TRBD1, 5 bases. With 6 bases removed from V and 4 bases from J, the gap between germline ends came to 12 bases. The germline V gene encodes CDR1 MNHEY and CDR2 SVGAGI. The CDR3 spans 13 residues. The CDR3 bases are TGTGCCAGCAGCAGCATGGGGCTCACTGAAGCTTTCTTT. This encodes CASSSMGLTEAFF.

This clone occurred a few times. CDR3 region: CASSAGLAGEARGTQYF. The DNA for the CDR3 is TGTGCCAGCAGCGCGGGACTAGCGGGAGAGGCGAGGGGGACGCAGTATTTT. The chain is built from TRBV9 and TRBJ2-3; 14 bases align to TRBD2. The CDR3 is made up of 17 amino acids. Germline V gene lookup returns CDR1 SGDLS and CDR2 YYNGEE. The junction had 12 bases not matched to a gene; V was cut back by 3 bases and J by 9 bases.

The V gene is TRBV7-9, the J gene TRBJ1-1, with D perhaps TRBD1 (5 bases). This CDR3 has 14 residues. Germline V gene sequence: CDR1 SEHNR, CDR2 FQNEAQ (reference sequence). Deletions cut 3 bases from V and 1 base from J, with 9 bases between. CDR3 sequence (DNA): TGTGCCAGCAGCTTCGGACATAAGAACACTGAAGCTTTCTTT. Protein product: CASSFGHKNTEAFF. Supplemented by reference TRBV7-9 and TRBJ1-1, the full variable domain reads DTGVSQNPRHKITKRGQNVTFRCDPISEHNRLYWYRQTLGQGPEFLTYFQNEAQLEKSRLLSDRFSAERPKGSFSTLEIQRTEQGDSAMYLCASSFGHKNTEAFFGQGTRLTVV.

The J gene is TRBJ1-5, the V gene TRBV5-1, with 7 positions matching TRBD1. The CDR3 loop spans 14 amino acids. V gave up 2 bases and J gave up 6 bases; unmatched junction bases: 5. In germline, CDR1 is SGHRS, CDR2 YFSETQ. Written as DNA, the CDR3 is TGCGCCAGCAGCTTAATCCAGGGGGTTCAGCCCCAGCATTTT. Its translation is CASSLIQGVQPQHF.

The rearrangement links TRBV7-2 to TRBJ2-1; no firm D call. Trimming removed 2 bases from V and 9 bases from J, with 11 bases in between. This CDR3 is 13 amino acids long. Germline CDR1 is SGHTA and CDR2 is FQGNSA. CDR3 residues: CASSLSMLGEQFF. DNA for the CDR3: TGTGCCAGCAGCTTAAGCATGCTCGGTGAGCAGTTCTTC.

The chain has TRBV5-1 and TRBJ2-7, with a weak D call TRBD1 (5 bases). The CDR3 totals 13 residues. Germline CDR1 and CDR2: SGHRS and YFSETQ. V was pared by 3 bases and J by 2 bases, with 9 bases between. CDR3 protein: CASSSGYPYEQYF. DNA of the CDR3: TGCGCCAGCAGCTCAGGGTACCCCTACGAGCAGTACTTC.

This chain uses TRBV18 with TRBJ1-1; D is unresolved. Germline V gene sequence: CDR1 KGHSH, CDR2 LQKENI. The CDR3 has 12 residues. V was shortened by 6 bases and J by 3 bases, with 8 bases between the two germline ends. This chain's CDR3 is CASSHRDTEAFF. The CDR3 DNA sequence: TGTGCCAGCTCCCATAGAGACACTGAAGCTTTCTTT.

The rearrangement uses TRBV4-2 and TRBJ1-1; D unresolved. Germline CDR1 is LGHNA and CDR2 is YNFKEQ. The CDR3 has 13 residues. Deletions cut 1 base from V and 4 bases from J, with 7 bases between. This CDR3 is CASSQGASTEAFF. The CDR3 bases are TGTGCCAGCAGCCAAGGGGCCTCCACTGAAGCTTTCTTT.

The chain employs TRBV11-2 and TRBJ1-1; D gene ambiguous. The CDR3 extends over 13 amino acids. Trimming pared 1 base from V and 6 bases from J, leaving 9 bases between. Germline V gives CDR1 SGHAT, CDR2 FQNNGV. The CDR3 here is CASSLAHKAEAFF. As DNA, the CDR3 is TGTGCCAGCAGCTTAGCCCACAAAGCTGAAGCTTTCTTT.

The rearrangement joins TRBV30 to TRBJ1-3; D might be TRBD1 (6 bases). This CDR3 region has 15 residues. With 0 bases removed from V and 2 bases from J, the gap between germline ends came to 11 bases. CDR1 and CDR2 from the germline V gene are GTSNPN and SVGIG (reference sequence). The DNA of the CDR3 is TGTGCCTGGAGTGTACAGGGTACCACTGGAAACACCATATATTTT. It translates to CAWSVQGTTGNTIYF.

The chain links TRBV9 to TRBJ2-5; 11 bases map to TRBD2. This CDR3 contains 17 residues. V was pared by 1 base and J by 2 bases, with 7 bases of the junction left unmatched. The germline gives CDR1 SGDLS, CDR2 YYNGEE. The DNA of the CDR3 is TGTGCCAGCAGCGTAACTAGCGGGAGCCTATATCAAGAGACCCAGTACTTC. It is translated as CASSVTSGSLYQETQYF.

V and J are TRBV7-2 and TRBJ2-4; 10 nucleotides align to TRBD1. The CDR3 consists of 16 residues. Germline CDR1 and CDR2: SGHTA and FQGNSA. V shed 3 bases, J shed 1 base, and the junction held 3 bases outside the gene matches. In DNA, the CDR3 is TGTGCCAGCAGCTTGCTGGGACAGGGGGCCAAAAACATTCAGTACTTC. Residues: CASSLLGQGAKNIQYF.

This clone has only a few counts. The chain joins TRBV7-2 to TRBJ2-4, with 8 bases lining up with TRBD1. V lost 5 bases and J lost 4; bases outside the gene matches: 4. Germline V gene data show CDR1 as SGHTA and CDR2 as FQGNSA. CDR3 length: 14 residues. CDR3 DNA: TGTGCCAGCAGCCGGACAGGGTTAAAAAACATTCAGTACTTC. Translation gives CASSRTGLKNIQYF.

This clone appeared a few times. The chain links TRBV2 to TRBJ2-7; D might be TRBD2 (5 bases). With 6 bases removed from V and 7 bases from J, the gap between germline ends came to 13 bases. The germline V gene has CDR1 SNHLY and CDR2 FYNNEI. The CDR3 has 12 residues. The CDR3 region is CASRASSLEQYF. Written as DNA, the CDR3 is TGTGCCAGCAGGGCTAGCAGTTTGGAGCAGTACTTC.

A few counts support this clone. The chain is built from TRBV7-9 and TRBJ2-1, with 13 bases matching TRBD2. The trim removed 5 bases at V and 8 bases at J, leaving 6 bases unmatched. The CDR3 is made up of 15 amino acids. Germline V gene lookup returns CDR1 SEHNR and CDR2 FQNEAQ (reference sequence). The CDR3 reads CASSPFGLAGDEQFF. CDR3 bases: TGTGCCAGCAGCCCTTTTGGACTAGCGGGAGATGAGCAGTTCTTC.

The chain recombines TRBV5-1 with TRBJ1-1, with TRBD1 matching over 7 bases. This CDR3 comprises 13 residues. V lost 3 bases to trimming and J lost 8 bases; unmatched junction nucleotides: 7. Germline CDR1 is SGHRS and CDR2 is YFSETQ. Here the CDR3 reads CASSSAGTEEAFF. The CDR3 DNA sequence: TGCGCCAGCAGCTCAGCCGGGACAGAAGAAGCTTTCTTT.

The table lists this clone with a few counts. The chain carries TRBV6-5 and TRBJ1-1; D is uncertain. The V gene's germline CDR1 is MNHEY and CDR2 SVGAGI. CDR3 length equals 15 residues. Between the trimmed V and J ends, which lost 0 bases and 3 bases, there was a span of 11 bases. CDR3 in DNA: TGTGCCAGCAGTTACTCTCCCGGGTCGGACACTGAAGCTTTCTTT. Its translation is CASSYSPGSDTEAFF.

A few counts support this clone. J is TRBJ2-1 and V is TRBV5-4, with a possible D match to TRBD1 (5 bases). V lost 1 base and J lost 4, with 9 bases in between. This CDR3 is 14 amino acids long. Germline V gene lookup returns CDR1 SGHNT and CDR2 YYREEE (reference sequence). CDR3 amino acids: CASSLTGAYNEQFF. CDR3 bases: TGTGCCAGCAGCTTGACAGGAGCTTACAATGAGCAGTTCTTC.

This clone has only a few counts. The V call is TRBV18, the J call TRBJ2-1; TRBD2 aligns across 8 bases. This CDR3 region has 15 residues. Germline values: CDR1 KGHSH, CDR2 LQKENI. V lost 3 bases, J lost 7 bases, and 8 bases stayed unmatched. The CDR3 DNA is TGTGCCAGCTCACCCGGGCTAGCGGGCTTGAATGAGCAGTTCTTC. This codes for CASSPGLAGLNEQFF.